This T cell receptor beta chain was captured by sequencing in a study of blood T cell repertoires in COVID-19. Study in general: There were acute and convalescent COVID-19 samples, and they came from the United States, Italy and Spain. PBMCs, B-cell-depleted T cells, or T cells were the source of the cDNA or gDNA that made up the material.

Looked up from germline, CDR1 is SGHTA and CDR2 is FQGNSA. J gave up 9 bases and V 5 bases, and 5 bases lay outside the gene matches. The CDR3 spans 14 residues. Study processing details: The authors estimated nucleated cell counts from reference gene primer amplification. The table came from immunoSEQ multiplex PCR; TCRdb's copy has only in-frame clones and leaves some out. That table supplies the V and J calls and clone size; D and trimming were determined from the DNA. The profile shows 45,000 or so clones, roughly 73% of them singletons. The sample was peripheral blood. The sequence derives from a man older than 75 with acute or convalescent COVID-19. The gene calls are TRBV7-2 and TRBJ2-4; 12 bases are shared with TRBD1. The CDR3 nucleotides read TGTGCCAGCAGCCCGGGACAGGGGGCTAGCATTCAGTACTTC. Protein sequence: CASSPGQGASIQYF.